This T cell receptor beta chain appears in the sequencing data of a study of beta chain features in type 1 diabetes. Study background: On cell yields, gender and age, patients and healthy donors were similar.

Since all of the isolated RNA was reverse transcribed, expressed TCRB transcripts were what got sequenced. The data were produced by immunoSEQ multiplex PCR, yet TCRdb's version contains in-frame clones alone and is incomplete. The sample contains 400,000 to 450,000 clones, about 15% of which appear only once. This clone has a handful of counts. Its antigen is as yet unknown. In germline, CDR1 is SGHNT, CDR2 YYREEE (reference sequence). The CDR3 covers 13 residues. Between the trimmed V and J ends, which lost 0 bases and 2 bases, there was a span of 5 bases. Study results and limitations: Among patients, naive, central memory and Treg TCRB repertoires appeared more similar than among healthy donors. Possible PCR preference for shorter templates applied equally to patients and controls.

Sequencing input: naive CD4+ T cells from blood. The V and J genes are TRBV5-4 and TRBJ1-2; D may be TRBD1 (5 bases). The receptor was derived from a man aged 25 to 45 in good health. The CDR3 region has the DNA TGTGCCAGCAGCTTGGACAGGAACTATGGCTACACCTTC. Translation gives CASSLDRNYGYTF.